This entry lists 29 T cell receptor beta chains sequenced from one sample in a study of T cell repertoires in cytomegalovirus infection. Each CDR3 protein is one row after TCRdb ran MiXCR on the reads. The sample has about 150,000 distinct CDR3 sequences; 20% to 30% are singletons. What was sequenced was PBMCs. The receptor set was obtained from a human donor in good health (CMV status not recorded). Some clones in this sample may be carry-over from other donors' samples.

The chain joins TRBV24-1 to TRBJ2-3; 10 bases match TRBD1. Per the germline V gene, CDR1 is KGHDR and CDR2 is SFDVKD. This CDR3 is built from 13 residues. V trimming: 9 bases; J trimming: 4 bases; junction bases outside the gene matches: 3. CDR3 region: CATGTGVSDTQYF. The DNA for the CDR3 is TGTGCCACCGGGACAGGGGTTTCAGATACGCAGTATTTT.

There are many counts of this clonotype. This sequence joins TRBV7-2 and TRBJ2-6; D is unclear. CDR3 length: 15 residues. Per the germline V gene, CDR1 is SGHTA and CDR2 is FQGNSA. V was trimmed by 1 base and J by 0 bases, leaving 4 bases between them. CDR3 nucleotides: TGTGCCAGCAGCTTAGGAGTCTCTGGGGCCAACGTCCTGACTTTC. Amino acids: CASSLGVSGANVLTF. The entire variable domain, with the rest obtained from reference TRBV7-2 and TRBJ2-6, is as follows: GAGVSQSPSNKVTEKGKDVELRCDPISGHTALYWYRQSLGQGLEFLIYFQGNSAPDKSGLPSDRFSAERTGGSVSTLTIQRTQQEDSAVYLCASSLGVSGANVLTFGAGSRLTVL.

A note on this clonotype: A much larger clone sits a single nucleotide away, making a read error possible. The conserved closing phenylalanine or tryptophan is absent in this CDR3, likely reflecting a read error. The CDR3 DNA follows: TGCAGTGCTGGATCAGGGGGCCTGAACGAGCAGTACATC. Translation: CSAGSGGLNEQYI. This chain joins TRBV20-1 and TRBJ2-7; 8 bases agree with TRBD1. The trim removed 5 bases at V and 5 bases at J, leaving 8 bases unmatched. CDR3 length: 13 residues. The V gene's germline CDR1 is DFQATT and CDR2 SNEGSKA (reference sequence).

Many counts were recorded for this clonotype. The rearrangement links TRBV7-2 to TRBJ1-2, with a tentative D call TRBD1 (5 bases). CDR3 length: 15 residues. Trimming took 1 base from V and 8 from J, leaving 17 bases between them. Germline V lookup: CDR1 SGHTA, CDR2 FQGNSA. The DNA of the CDR3 is TGTGCCAGCAGCTTAGGGGTTCATGCTGGGGACGGCTACACCTTC. This codes for CASSLGVHAGDGYTF.

V gene TRBV5-6 combines with J gene TRBJ1-2; TRBD1 matches 8 bases. CDR3 length: 15 amino acids. V trimming: 1 base; J trimming: 4 bases; junction bases outside the gene matches: 6. Germline values: CDR1 SGHDT, CDR2 YYEEEE. CDR3 region: CASSLPGQGVYGYTF. CDR3 bases: TGTGCCAGCAGCTTGCCAGGACAGGGAGTCTATGGCTACACCTTC.

This clonotype was counted a few times. The J gene is TRBJ1-2, the V gene TRBV2; D is ambiguous. V was pared by 4 bases and J by 8 bases, with 14 bases between. The CDR3 is 13 residues long. The germline gives CDR1 SNHLY, CDR2 FYNNEI. The CDR3 nucleotides read TGTGCCAGCAGTGGAGGGCCCGCCGCGGGCTACACCTTC. Translated, it gives CASSGGPAAGYTF. The variable domain in full, with the rest retrieved from reference TRBV2 and TRBJ1-2, is EPEVTQTPSHQVTQMGQEVILRCVPISNHLYFYWYRQILGQKVEFLVSFYNNEISEKSEIFDDQFSVERPDGSNFTLKIRSTKLEDSAMYFCASSGGPAAGYTFGSGTRLTVV.

This clonotype was seen at least ten times. The chain recombines TRBV12-3 or TRBV12-4 with TRBJ1-5; possible D gene TRBD1, 5 bases. Trimming cost V 3 bases and J 7 bases, with 22 bases left between them. The CDR3 covers 17 residues. The CDR3 region has the DNA TGTGCCAGCAGTTTGGAGGGAACGGGACCCCAGGAACAGCCCCAGCATTTT. It yields the protein CASSLEGTGPQEQPQHF.

This clonotype was observed many times. The chain couples TRBV7-2 to TRBJ1-4; 10 bases agree with TRBD1. Germline V gene data show CDR1 as SGHTA and CDR2 as FQGNSA. The CDR3 runs 18 residues. Germline trimming cut 2 bases from V and 0 bases from J; bases unmatched to any gene: 6. The CDR3 reads CASSLPTGGTATNEKLFF. As DNA, the CDR3 is TGTGCCAGCAGCTTACCGACAGGGGGCACGGCAACTAATGAAAAACTGTTTTTT.

This clonotype was counted at least ten times. The V call is TRBV7-8, the J call TRBJ2-3; TRBD2 agrees at 9 bases. CDR1 and CDR2 from the germline V gene are SGHVS and FQNEAQ. CDR3 size: 17 residues. J gave up 3 bases and V 2 bases, and 9 bases lay outside the gene matches. The CDR3 sequence: CASSLQVAGVVTDTQYF. CDR3 coding DNA: TGTGCCAGCAGCTTACAAGTAGCGGGAGTTGTGACAGATACGCAGTATTTT.

This clonotype has ten or more counts. The rearrangement uses TRBV12-3 or TRBV12-4 and TRBJ1-2; 8 nucleotides line up with TRBD1. This CDR3 comprises 13 residues. With V trimmed by 5 bases and J by 7 bases, 6 bases remained unmatched. The chain's CDR3 is CASSPGTGRGYTF. In DNA form, the CDR3 reads TGTGCCAGCAGTCCCGGGACAGGACGTGGCTACACCTTC.

This sequence joins TRBV6-1 and TRBJ2-7, with a possible D match to TRBD2 (6 bases). The CDR3 has 16 residues. Deletions cut 2 bases from V and 1 base from J, with 15 bases between. Germline V CDR1 and CDR2: MNHNS, SASEGT. The CDR3 DNA is TGTGCCAGCAGTGAAACTTGGACCGGGGGATCCTACGAGCAGTACTTC. Amino acid sequence: CASSETWTGGSYEQYF.

This clonotype turned up a few times. The CDR3 sequence: CASTRDSNQPQHF. The CDR3 DNA sequence: TGTGCCAGCACCCGGGATAGCAATCAGCCCCAGCATTTT. This sequence joins TRBV7-9 and TRBJ1-5; D gene ambiguous. This CDR3 contains 13 residues. Germline V CDR1 and CDR2: SEHNR, FQNEAQ (reference sequence). The germline V and J ends were trimmed by 7 bases and 0 bases, with 7 bases remaining between them.

V gene TRBV28 combines with J gene TRBJ2-3; 8 bases are shared with TRBD2. J gave up 4 bases and V 3 bases, and 6 bases lay outside the gene matches. This CDR3 region has 15 residues. CDR1 and CDR2 from the germline V gene are MDHEN and SYDVKM. CDR3 residues: CASSFLPGLADTQYF. For the CDR3, the DNA is TGTGCCAGCAGTTTTCTCCCGGGACTAGCAGATACGCAGTATTTT.

This sequence joins TRBV28 and TRBJ1-1; D call uncertain. Trimming shortened V by 6 bases and J by 7 bases, and 12 bases separated the two germline ends. Looked up from germline, CDR1 is MDHEN and CDR2 is SYDVKM. This CDR3 spans 12 amino acids. CDR3 protein: CASRPTPREAFF. DNA for the CDR3: TGTGCCAGCAGGCCCACCCCCCGTGAAGCTTTCTTT.

Many counts were recorded for this clonotype. The rearrangement joins TRBV7-2 to TRBJ1-6; 8 positions agree with TRBD1. The germline gives CDR1 SGHTA, CDR2 FQGNSA. Trimming at V came to 5 bases and at J to 7 bases, leaving 4 bases not matched to a gene. This CDR3 comprises 14 residues. The DNA for the CDR3 is TGTGCCAGCAGCCTAGGGGACAGGAATTCACCCCTCCACTTT. Its translation is CASSLGDRNSPLHF.

The chain is built from TRBV28 and TRBJ2-7, with a tentative D call TRBD2 (6 bases). V lost 7 bases to trimming and J lost 0 bases, with 10 bases between them. The CDR3 sequence is 13 residues long. CDR1 is MDHEN, CDR2 SYDVKM, per germline. CDR3 DNA sequence: TGTGCCAGCACTACGGGGGACTCCTACGAGCAGTACTTC. The encoded protein is CASTTGDSYEQYF.

The chain couples TRBV20-1 to TRBJ2-7, with 14 bases aligning to TRBD2. The CDR3 is 14 residues long. V was clipped by 5 bases and J by 1 base; unmatched bases: 1. In germline, CDR1 is DFQATT, CDR2 SNEGSKA (reference sequence). The CDR3 DNA reads as TGCAGTGCTGGGACTAGCGGGGGTTCCTACGAGCAGTACTTC. Its translation: CSAGTSGGSYEQYF.

The rearrangement joins TRBV7-2 to TRBJ2-5; 12 positions agree with TRBD2. The CDR3 extends over 17 amino acids. In germline, CDR1 is SGHTA, CDR2 FQGNSA. V trimming: 2 bases; J trimming: 4 bases; junction bases outside the gene matches: 8. The chain's CDR3 is CASSLISLLAGGETQYF. The CDR3 bases are TGTGCCAGCAGCTTAATTTCGTTACTAGCGGGGGGAGAGACCCAGTACTTC.

This clonotype was seen only a few times. The rearrangement links TRBV14 to TRBJ2-7, with no clear D. In germline, CDR1 is SGHDN, CDR2 FVKESK. The CDR3 covers 12 residues. V lost 0 bases and J 12 bases, leaving 12 bases between the germline ends. This chain's CDR3 is CASSQDRSRRYF. DNA of the CDR3: TGTGCCAGCAGCCAAGATCGGTCGCGTCGGTACTTC. Supplemented by reference TRBV14 and TRBJ2-7, the full variable domain reads EAGVTQFPSHSVIEKGQTVTLRCDPISGHDNLYWYRRVMGKEIKFLLHFVKESKQDESGMPNNRFLAERTGGTYSTLKVQPAELEDSGVYFCASSQDRSRRYFGPGTRLTVT.

The chain uses TRBV5-4 and TRBJ1-2; 9 bases agree with TRBD1. Germline trimming cut 1 base from V and 7 bases from J; bases unmatched to any gene: 5. Germline CDR1 is SGHNT and CDR2 is YYREEE (reference sequence). CDR3 length: 14 amino acids. This CDR3 reads CASSLKGQGSGYTF. As DNA, the CDR3 is TGTGCCAGCAGCTTGAAGGGACAGGGCTCTGGCTACACCTTC.

This clonotype was seen a single time. This chain connects TRBV20-1 to TRBJ2-1, with 14 positions matching TRBD2. V lost 4 bases and J lost 9; bases outside the gene matches: 11. The CDR3 is 16 residues long. Per the germline V gene, CDR1 is DFQATT and CDR2 is SNEGSKA (reference sequence). The CDR3 nucleotides are TGCAGTGCTACCGGACTAGCGGGAGGAGGCGGGGTTGAGCAGTTCTTC. Translation: CSATGLAGGGGVEQFF.

This clonotype was found a few times. The rearrangement joins TRBV28 to TRBJ2-7; D call uncertain. V lost 6 bases to trimming and J lost 2 bases, with 11 bases between them. From germline, CDR1 is MDHEN and CDR2 SYDVKM. This CDR3 is built from 13 residues. CDR3 sequence: CASRPGTAYEQYF. As DNA, the CDR3 is TGTGCCAGCAGGCCAGGCACGGCCTACGAGCAGTACTTC. Based on the CDR3 plus reference TRBV28 and TRBJ2-7, the full variable domain is DVKVTQSSRYLVKRTGEKVFLECVQDMDHENMFWYRQDPGLGLRLIYFSYDVKMKEKGDIPEGYSVSREKKERFSLILESASTNQTSMYLCASRPGTAYEQYFGPGTRLTVT.

This clonotype has a single count. The CDR3 sequence is CASSPPGPPTEAFF. The CDR3 DNA is TGTGCCAGCAGCCCCCCGGGGCCGCCCACTGAAGCTTTCTTT. The chain couples TRBV5-4 to TRBJ1-1; perhaps TRBD1 as D (5 bases). Trimming cost V 4 bases and J 4 bases, with 14 bases left between them. The CDR3 consists of 14 residues. Germline CDR1 SGHNT, CDR2 YYREEE (reference sequence).

This clonotype appeared many times. J is TRBJ2-7 and V is TRBV7-2; 15 bases match TRBD2. With V trimmed by 5 bases and J by 0 bases, 11 bases remained unmatched. The V gene's germline CDR1 is SGHTA and CDR2 FQGNSA. The length of the CDR3 is 19 residues. The CDR3 sequence is CASSPSWTSGREASYEQYF. The CDR3 region has the DNA TGTGCCAGCAGCCCGTCCTGGACTAGCGGGAGGGAAGCCTCCTACGAGCAGTACTTC. The whole variable domain, remainder taken from reference TRBV7-2 and TRBJ2-7, is GAGVSQSPSNKVTEKGKDVELRCDPISGHTALYWYRQSLGQGLEFLIYFQGNSAPDKSGLPSDRFSAERTGGSVSTLTIQRTQQEDSAVYLCASSPSWTSGREASYEQYFGPGTRLTVT.

This clonotype came up many times. The chain is built from TRBV7-8 and TRBJ1-2; the D is unclear. The germline V gene has CDR1 SGHVS and CDR2 FQNEAQ. Trimming took 1 base from V and 0 from J, leaving 9 bases between them. This CDR3 spans 15 amino acids. CDR3 protein: CASSLGPAANYGYTF. In DNA, the CDR3 is TGTGCCAGCAGCTTAGGTCCGGCAGCTAACTATGGCTACACCTTC.

The CDR3 region is CASSEPAGLYNSPLHF. DNA for the CDR3: TGTGCCAGCAGTGAACCAGCAGGACTGTATAATTCACCCCTCCACTTT. The chain links TRBV25-1 to TRBJ1-6, with D unclear. With 2 bases removed from V and 4 bases from J, the gap between germline ends came to 12 bases. This CDR3 has 16 residues. Germline V CDR1 and CDR2: MGHDK, SYGVNS.

This clonotype has more than one count but fewer than ten. The chain recombines TRBV27 with TRBJ1-6; 10 bases match TRBD1. The germline V gene encodes CDR1 MNHEY and CDR2 SMNVEV (reference sequence). Trimming cost V 5 bases and J 7 bases; bases outside gene matches: 8. The CDR3 extends over 16 amino acids. The CDR3 sequence is CASSQTTGGQNSPLHF. The CDR3 bases are TGTGCCAGCAGTCAGACGACAGGGGGCCAGAATTCACCCCTCCACTTT.

This clonotype turned up a few times. The J gene is TRBJ2-1, the V gene TRBV28; TRBD2 might be the D (7 bases). The V and J ends lost 5 bases and 8 bases respectively, with 22 bases between them. The germline V gene has CDR1 MDHEN and CDR2 SYDVKM. The CDR3 consists of 16 residues. This chain's CDR3 is CASSHLLQGRGDEQFF. Here the CDR3 DNA reads TGTGCCAGCAGTCATCTCCTTCAGGGGAGGGGGGATGAGCAGTTCTTC.

Comment on this clonotype: A much larger clone sits a single nucleotide away, making a read error possible. The chain links TRBV7-8 to TRBJ2-1, with D perhaps TRBD1 (5 bases). Germline CDR1 reads SGHVS; CDR2 reads FQNEAQ. The CDR3 has 18 amino acids. The V and J ends lost 4 bases and 8 bases respectively, with 27 bases between them. CDR3 sequence: CASSSPPTGSVAVHEQFF. The CDR3 DNA is TGTGCCAGCAGCTCCCCCCCCACAGGCTCCGTTGCCGTACATGAGCAGTTCTTC.